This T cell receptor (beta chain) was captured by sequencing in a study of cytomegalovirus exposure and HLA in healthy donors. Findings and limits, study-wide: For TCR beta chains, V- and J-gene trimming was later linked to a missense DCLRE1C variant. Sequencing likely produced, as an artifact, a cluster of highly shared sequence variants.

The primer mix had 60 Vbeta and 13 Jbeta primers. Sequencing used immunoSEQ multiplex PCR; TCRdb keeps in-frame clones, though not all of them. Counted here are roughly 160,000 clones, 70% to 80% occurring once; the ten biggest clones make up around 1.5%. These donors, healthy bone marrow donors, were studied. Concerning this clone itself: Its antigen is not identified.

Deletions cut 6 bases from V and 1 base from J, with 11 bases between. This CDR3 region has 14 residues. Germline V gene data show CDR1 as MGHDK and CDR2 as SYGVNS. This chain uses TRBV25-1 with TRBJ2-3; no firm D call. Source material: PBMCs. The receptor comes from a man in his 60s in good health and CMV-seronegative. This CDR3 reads CASRHTGRTDTQYF. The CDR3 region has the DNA TGTGCCAGCAGACATACTGGGCGCACAGATACGCAGTATTTT.